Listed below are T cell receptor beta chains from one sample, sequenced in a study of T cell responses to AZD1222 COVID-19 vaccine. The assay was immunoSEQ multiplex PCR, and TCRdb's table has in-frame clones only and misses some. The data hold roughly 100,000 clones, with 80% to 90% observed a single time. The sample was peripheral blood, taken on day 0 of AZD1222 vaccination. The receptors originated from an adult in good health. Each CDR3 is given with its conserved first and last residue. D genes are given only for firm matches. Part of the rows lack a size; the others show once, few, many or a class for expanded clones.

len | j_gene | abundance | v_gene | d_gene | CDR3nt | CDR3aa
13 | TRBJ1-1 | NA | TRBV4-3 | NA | TGCGCCAGCAGCCTTTTTTTTCGCGGACGCCCGTTCTTT | CASSLFFRGRPFF
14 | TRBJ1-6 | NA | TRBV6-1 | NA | TGTGCCAGCAGTGAAGGACTCGGGGGCTCACCCCTCCACTTT | CASSEGLGGSPLHF
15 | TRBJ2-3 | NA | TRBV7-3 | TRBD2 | TGTGCCAGCAGCCCTTGGGCAGCGGGGATGGATACGCAGTATTTT | CASSPWAAGMDTQYF
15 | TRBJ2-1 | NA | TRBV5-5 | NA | TGTGCCAGCAGCTTAGGGGTCAGGTTAGTCAATGAGCAGTTCTTC | CASSLGVRLVNEQFF
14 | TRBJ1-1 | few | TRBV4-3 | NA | TGCGCCAGCAGCCAAACACGGAGGAACACTGAAGCTTTCTTT | CASSQTRRNTEAFF
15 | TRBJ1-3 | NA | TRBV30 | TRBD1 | TGTGCCTGGATGACAGGGGACAGCTCTGGAAACACCATATATTTT | CAWMTGDSSGNTIYF
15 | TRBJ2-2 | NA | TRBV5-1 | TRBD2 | TGCGCCAGCAGCTTCAGCGGGGTGAACACCGGGGAGCTGTTTTTT | CASSFSGVNTGELFF
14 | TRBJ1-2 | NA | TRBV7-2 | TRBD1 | TGTGCCAGCAGCCTACCCGGGACAGGGGATGGCTACACCTTC | CASSLPGTGDGYTF
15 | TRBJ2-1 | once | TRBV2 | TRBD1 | TGTGCCAGCAGTGGGACAGGGGGAATACCGGATGAGCAGTTCTTC | CASSGTGGIPDEQFF
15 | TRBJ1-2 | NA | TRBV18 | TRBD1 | TGTGCCAGCTCACCTTCAGGGGGGCCTAACTATGGCTACACCTTC | CASSPSGGPNYGYTF
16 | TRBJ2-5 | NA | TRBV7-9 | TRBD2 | TGTGCCAGCAGCCCTAGCGGGGGCACCGGTGGGGAGACCCAGTACTTC | CASSPSGGTGGETQYF
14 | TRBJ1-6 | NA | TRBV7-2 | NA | TGTGCCAGCAGCTCCGACAGAGCCCATTCACCCCTCCACTTT | CASSSDRAHSPLHF
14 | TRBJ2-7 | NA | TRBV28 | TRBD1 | TGTGCCAGCAGGGGGGACAGGGGGATCCACGAGCAGTACTTC | CASRGDRGIHEQYF
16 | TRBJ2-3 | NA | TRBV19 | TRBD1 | TGTGCCAGTACCTCGATGCTCACAGGGGGGACAGATACGCAGTATTTT | CASTSMLTGGTDTQYF
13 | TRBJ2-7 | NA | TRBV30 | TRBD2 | TGTGCCTGGACCCGGGGGGGCTCAGGCGAGCAGTACTTC | CAWTRGGSGEQYF
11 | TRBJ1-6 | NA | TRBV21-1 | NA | TGTGCCAGCAGCACTGTGGGGTCCCTCCACTTT | CASSTVGSLHF
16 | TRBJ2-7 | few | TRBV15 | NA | TGTGCCACCAGCAGAGGTTTAGGCACGGTCGGGTACGAGCAGTACTTC | CATSRGLGTVGYEQYF
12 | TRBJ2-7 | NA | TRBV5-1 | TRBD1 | TGCGCCAGCAGCTTGACAGGGGACGAGCAGTACTTC | CASSLTGDEQYF
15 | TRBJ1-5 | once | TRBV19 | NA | TGTGCCAGTAGTATGTACAGGGCTGGCAATCAGCCCCAGCATTTT | CASSMYRAGNQPQHF
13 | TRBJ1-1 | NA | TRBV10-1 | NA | TGCGCCAGCAGTGAGGCGTCGGACACTGAAGCTTTCTTT | CASSEASDTEAFF
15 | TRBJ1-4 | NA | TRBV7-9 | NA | TGTGCCAGCAGCGCAAGGGGAGGGCCAAATGAAAAACTGTTTTTT | CASSARGGPNEKLFF
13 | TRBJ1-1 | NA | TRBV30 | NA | TGTGCCTGGAGGGGGCAGCGGGTCACTGAAGCTTTCTTT | CAWRGQRVTEAFF
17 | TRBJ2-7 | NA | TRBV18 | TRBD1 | TGTGCCAGCTCACCACGGGGTTTTATACAGGGGCGCTACGAGCAGTACTTC | CASSPRGFIQGRYEQYF
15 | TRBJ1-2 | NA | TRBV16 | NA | TGTGCCAGCAGCCGAGGACAACCCGGACCCTATGGCTACACCTTC | CASSRGQPGPYGYTF
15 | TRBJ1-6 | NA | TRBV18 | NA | TGTGCCAGCTCACCCAGGGGTCCCGAGGATTCACCCCTCCACTTT | CASSPRGPEDSPLHF
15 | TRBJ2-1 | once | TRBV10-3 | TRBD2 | TGTGCCATCAGTGAGTCGCGGGGGGCCGGCGATGAGCAGTTCTTC | CAISESRGAGDEQFF
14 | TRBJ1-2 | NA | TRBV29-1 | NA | TGCAGCGTTGATCCCCCGGGGGTACTAGGTGGCTACACCTTC | CSVDPPGVLGGYTF
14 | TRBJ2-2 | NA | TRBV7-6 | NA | TGTGCCAGCAGCAGGTTCTTAGGCACCGGGGAGCTGTTTTTT | CASSRFLGTGELFF
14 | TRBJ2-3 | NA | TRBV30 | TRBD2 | TGTGCCCTTGCGAGCGGGGGCCCCACGGATACGCAGTATTTT | CALASGGPTDTQYF
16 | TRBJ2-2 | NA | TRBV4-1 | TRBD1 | TGCGCCAGCAGCCAATGGTCGGGACAGCTAACCGGGGAGCTGTTTTTT | CASSQWSGQLTGELFF
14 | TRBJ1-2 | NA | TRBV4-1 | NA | TGCGCCAGCAGCTCCGGTCCTAGGATCTACGGCTACACCTTC | CASSSGPRIYGYTF
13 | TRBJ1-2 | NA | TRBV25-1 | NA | TGTGCCAGCAGGAAGAGGGGGGCGTCTGGCTACACCTTC | CASRKRGASGYTF
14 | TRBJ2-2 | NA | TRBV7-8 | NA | TGTGCCAGCAGCCTGAGGGTTAGGACCGGGGAGCTGTTTTTT | CASSLRVRTGELFF
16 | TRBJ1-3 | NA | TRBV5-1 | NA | TGCGCCAGCAGCCCCTTCGGGGATGTCTCTGGAAACACCATATATTTT | CASSPFGDVSGNTIYF
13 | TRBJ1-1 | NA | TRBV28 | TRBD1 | TGTGCCAGCAGTATCACAGGGGCCGCGCGGGCTTTCTTT | CASSITGAARAFF
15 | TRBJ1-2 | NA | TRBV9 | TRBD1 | TGTGCCAGCAGCTCCCGGACAGGAGATGGCTATGGCTACACCTTC | CASSSRTGDGYGYTF
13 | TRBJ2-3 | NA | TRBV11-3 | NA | TGTGCCAGCAGCTACTCTAGTGCAGATACGCAGTATTTT | CASSYSSADTQYF
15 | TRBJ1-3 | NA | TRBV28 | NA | TGTGCCAGCAGTTTAGGTGCAGGGTCTGGAAACACCATATATTTT | CASSLGAGSGNTIYF
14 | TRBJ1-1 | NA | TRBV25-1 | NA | TGTGCCAGCAGTGAATTCGCAGGGAACACTGAAGCTTTCTTT | CASSEFAGNTEAFF
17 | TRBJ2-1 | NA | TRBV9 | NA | TGTGCCAGCAGCGTAGCGGGAAGTAGCCGGGTGGGCAATGAGCAGTTCTTC | CASSVAGSSRVGNEQFF
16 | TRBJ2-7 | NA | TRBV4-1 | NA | TGCGCCAGCAGCCAAGTATCTGCGGGACATTCCTACGAGCAGTACTTC | CASSQVSAGHSYEQYF